The present TCR beta chain was sequenced within a study of sequential checkpoint blockade in melanoma. Across the whole study: DNA from around 87 pretreatment tumor samples underwent TCRβ immunosequencing. Approximately 20 patients had tumor biopsies before treatment and at week 13. Notes on the study in general: Mutational load did not correlate with tumor T-cell fraction or clonality. Clinical benefit was about 30 times likelier when tumor T-cell fraction and clonality increased.

Some clones are missing from TCRdb's copy, which holds only in-frame ones; the method was immunoSEQ multiplex PCR. This table holds 5,500 or so clones, under 45% found once. Treatment indicated: randomized to nivolumab then ipilimumab (arm A) or the reverse (arm B). Note on this clone: Its specificity is not known. This sample also contains other DNA sequences that code for the same CDR3.

This receptor was identified in a human donor with melanoma. The sequencing used tumor tissue (inferred from file names), collected from a patient given nivolumab and ipilimumab in sequence.

DNA of the CDR3: TGCGCCAGCAGTGAGTCTCCAGGGAATAGCAATCAGCCCCAGCATTTT. The encoded protein is CASSESPGNSNQPQHF. J is TRBJ1-5 and V is TRBV10-2; D perhaps matches TRBD1 (5 bases). The CDR3 loop spans 16 amino acids. Germline assignment: CDR1 WSHSY and CDR2 SAAADI. With 0 bases removed from V and 0 bases from J, the gap between germline ends came to 9 bases.